Detailed here is one T cell receptor beta chain. Antigen unknown. Other DNA sequences within the sample encode an identical CDR3. The data originate from a study of cytomegalovirus exposure and HLA in healthy donors. Points from the study as a whole: The study labeled more than 150 TCR beta chains cytomegalovirus-associated. Among TCR beta chains of equal frequency, HLA-associated ones were more clonally expanded in a later analysis.

Use of 60 Vbeta and 13 Jbeta primers characterized the PCR. TCRdb keeps only in-frame clones here, not all; method: immunoSEQ multiplex PCR. The profile shows roughly 140,000 clones, 77% of them singletons. The CDR3 has 17 amino acids. Germline V lookup: CDR1 SGHRS, CDR2 YFSETQ. The V and J ends lost 0 bases and 0 bases, in that order; junction bases with no gene match: 6. This TCR derives from a woman aged 45-60 years in good health and CMV-seronegative. What was sequenced was PBMCs. The chain has TRBV5-1 and TRBJ1-1; 9 bases line up with TRBD1. The CDR3 coding sequence is TGCGCCAGCAGCTTGGATGCGACAGGGGGTATGAACACTGAAGCTTTCTTT. Its translation is CASSLDATGGMNTEAFF.